This T cell receptor beta chain was observed in a study of cytomegalovirus exposure and HLA in healthy donors. Findings and caveats of the study: Presence/absence analysis assumed near-uniform sequencing depth across donors. In a later analysis, at a false discovery rate of 0.05, under 20,000 TCR beta sequences were associated with HLA alleles.

CDR1 and CDR2 from the germline V gene are SGHTS and YDEGEE. This CDR3 spans 13 amino acids. V was cut by 4 bases and J by 8 bases, with 15 bases left in between. Donors consisted of healthy bone marrow donors. Use of 60 Vbeta and 13 Jbeta primers characterized the PCR. Profiling relied on immunoSEQ multiplex PCR, and the TCRdb table lists in-frame clones only, not all of them. The repertoire holds about 190,000 clones, roughly 77% seen once, with approximately 3% in the top ten. Remarks on this clone: What it recognizes is unknown.

The TCR originated in a woman aged 25 to 45 in good health and CMV-seropositive. The genes are TRBV5-8 and TRBJ1-2, with D possibly being TRBD1 (5 bases). The specimen was PBMCs. The CDR3, as DNA: TGTGCCAGCAGCAGGGATACAGGTTTCGGCTACACCTTC. This codes for CASSRDTGFGYTF.